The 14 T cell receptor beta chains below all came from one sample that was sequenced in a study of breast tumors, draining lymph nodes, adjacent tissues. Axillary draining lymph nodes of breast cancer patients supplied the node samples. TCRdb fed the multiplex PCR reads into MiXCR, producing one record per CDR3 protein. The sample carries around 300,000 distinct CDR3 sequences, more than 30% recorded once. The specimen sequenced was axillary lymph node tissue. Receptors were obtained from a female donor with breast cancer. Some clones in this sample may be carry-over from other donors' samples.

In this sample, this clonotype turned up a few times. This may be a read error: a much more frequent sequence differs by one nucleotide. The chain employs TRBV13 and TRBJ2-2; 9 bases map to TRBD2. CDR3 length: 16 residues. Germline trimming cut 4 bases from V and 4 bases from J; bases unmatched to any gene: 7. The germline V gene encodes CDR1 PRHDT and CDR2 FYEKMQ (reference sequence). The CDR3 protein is CASSYRGLAGTGELFF. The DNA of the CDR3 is TGTGCCAGCAGCTATAGGGGACTAGCCGGCACCGGGGAGCTGTTTTTT. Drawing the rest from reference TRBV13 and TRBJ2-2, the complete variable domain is AAGVIQSPRHLIKEKRETATLKCYPIPRHDTVYWYQQGPGQDPQFLISFYEKMQSDKGSIPDRFSAQQFSDYHSELNMSSLELGDSALYFCASSYRGLAGTGELFFGEGSRLTVL.

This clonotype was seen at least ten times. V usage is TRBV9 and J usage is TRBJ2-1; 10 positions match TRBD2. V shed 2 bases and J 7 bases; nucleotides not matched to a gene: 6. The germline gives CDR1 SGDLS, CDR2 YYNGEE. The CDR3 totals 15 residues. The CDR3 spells CASSVTSGILNEQFF. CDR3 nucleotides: TGTGCCAGCAGCGTCACTAGCGGGATATTGAATGAGCAGTTCTTC.

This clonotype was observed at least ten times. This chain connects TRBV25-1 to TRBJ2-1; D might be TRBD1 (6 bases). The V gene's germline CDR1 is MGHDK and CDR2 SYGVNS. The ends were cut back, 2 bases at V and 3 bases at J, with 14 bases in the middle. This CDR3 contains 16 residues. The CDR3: CASSEPGERYYNEQFF. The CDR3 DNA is TGTGCCAGCAGTGAACCAGGGGAGCGATACTACAATGAGCAGTTCTTC.

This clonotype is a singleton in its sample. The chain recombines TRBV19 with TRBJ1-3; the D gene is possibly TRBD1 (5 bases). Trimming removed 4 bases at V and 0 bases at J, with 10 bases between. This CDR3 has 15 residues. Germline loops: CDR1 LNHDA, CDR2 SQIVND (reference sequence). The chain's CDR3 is CASSTRGDSGNTIYF. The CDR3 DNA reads TGTGCCAGTAGTACTAGGGGTGACTCTGGAAACACCATATATTTT. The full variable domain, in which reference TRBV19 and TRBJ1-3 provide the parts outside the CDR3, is DGGITQSPKYLFRKEGQNVTLSCEQNLNHDAMYWYRQDPGQGLRLIYYSQIVNDFQKGDIAEGYSVSREKKESFPLTVTSAQKNPTAFYLCASSTRGDSGNTIYFGEGSWLTVV.

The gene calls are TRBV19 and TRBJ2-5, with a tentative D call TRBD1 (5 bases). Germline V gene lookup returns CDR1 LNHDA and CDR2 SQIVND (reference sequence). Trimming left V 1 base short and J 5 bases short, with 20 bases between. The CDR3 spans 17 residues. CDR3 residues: CASSIGKGRAVGETQYF. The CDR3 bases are TGTGCCAGTAGTATAGGAAAAGGCAGGGCAGTTGGGGAGACCCAGTACTTC.

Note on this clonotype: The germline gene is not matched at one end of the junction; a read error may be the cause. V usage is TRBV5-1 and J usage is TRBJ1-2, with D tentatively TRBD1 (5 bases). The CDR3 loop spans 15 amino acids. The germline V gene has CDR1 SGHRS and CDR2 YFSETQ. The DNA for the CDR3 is TGCGGCAGCAGCTTGGCCGAGGAGAGGACATATGGCTACACCTTC. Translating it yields CGSSLAEERTYGYTF. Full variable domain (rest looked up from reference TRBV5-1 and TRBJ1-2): KAGVTQTPRYLIKTRGQQVTLSCSPISGHRSVSWYQQTPGQGLQFLFEYFSETQRNKGNFPGRFSGRQFSNSRSEMNVSTLELGDSALYLCGSSLAEERTYGYTFGSGTRLTVV.

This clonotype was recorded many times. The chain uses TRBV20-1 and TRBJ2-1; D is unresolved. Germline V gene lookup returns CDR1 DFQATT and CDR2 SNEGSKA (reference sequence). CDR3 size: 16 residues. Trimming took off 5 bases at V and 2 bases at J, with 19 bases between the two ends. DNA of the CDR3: TGCAGTGCTCGCACGACCCCTCCGGCCGCCTACAATGAGCAGTTCTTC. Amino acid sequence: CSARTTPPAAYNEQFF.

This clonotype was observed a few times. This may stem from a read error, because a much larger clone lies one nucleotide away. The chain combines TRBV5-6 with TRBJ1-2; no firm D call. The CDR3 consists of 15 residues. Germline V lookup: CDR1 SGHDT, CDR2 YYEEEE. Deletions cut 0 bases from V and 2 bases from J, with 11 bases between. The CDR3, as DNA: TGTGCCAGCAGCTTGGGGACTCCTTCCAACTATGGCTACACCTTC. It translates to CASSLGTPSNYGYTF.

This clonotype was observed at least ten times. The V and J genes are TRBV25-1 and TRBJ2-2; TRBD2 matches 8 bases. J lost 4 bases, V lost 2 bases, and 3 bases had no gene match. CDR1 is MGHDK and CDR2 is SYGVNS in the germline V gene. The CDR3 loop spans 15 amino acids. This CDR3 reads CASSEPLAGTGELFF. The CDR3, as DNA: TGTGCCAGCAGTGAACCCCTAGCGGGCACCGGGGAGCTGTTTTTT.

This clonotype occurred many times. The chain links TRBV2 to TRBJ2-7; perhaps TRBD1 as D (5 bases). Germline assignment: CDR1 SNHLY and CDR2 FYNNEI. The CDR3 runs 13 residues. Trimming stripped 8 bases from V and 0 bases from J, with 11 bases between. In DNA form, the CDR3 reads TGTGCCAGCTCAAGGACACCCTCCTACGAGCAGTACTTC. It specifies CASSRTPSYEQYF.

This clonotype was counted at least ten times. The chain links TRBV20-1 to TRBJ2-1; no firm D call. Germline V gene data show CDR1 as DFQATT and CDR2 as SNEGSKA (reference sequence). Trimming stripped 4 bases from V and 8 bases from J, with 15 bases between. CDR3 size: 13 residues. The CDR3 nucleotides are TGCAGTGCTACCCCCGGACCATGGCATGAGCAGTTCTTC. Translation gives CSATPGPWHEQFF.

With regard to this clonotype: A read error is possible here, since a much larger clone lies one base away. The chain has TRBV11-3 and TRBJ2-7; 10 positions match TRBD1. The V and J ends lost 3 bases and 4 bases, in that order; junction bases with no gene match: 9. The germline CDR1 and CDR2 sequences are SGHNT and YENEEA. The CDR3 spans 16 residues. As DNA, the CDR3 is TGTGCCAGCAGCTTCTTTCTGGGACAGGGGCGTTACGAGCAGTACTTC. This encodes CASSFFLGQGRYEQYF.

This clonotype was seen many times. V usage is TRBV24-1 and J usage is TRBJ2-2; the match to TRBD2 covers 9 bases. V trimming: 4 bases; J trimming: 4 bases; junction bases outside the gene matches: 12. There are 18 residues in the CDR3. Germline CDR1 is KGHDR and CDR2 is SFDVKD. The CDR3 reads CATSDQKLAGVATGELFF. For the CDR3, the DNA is TGTGCCACCAGTGACCAAAAATTAGCGGGAGTGGCCACCGGGGAGCTGTTTTTT.

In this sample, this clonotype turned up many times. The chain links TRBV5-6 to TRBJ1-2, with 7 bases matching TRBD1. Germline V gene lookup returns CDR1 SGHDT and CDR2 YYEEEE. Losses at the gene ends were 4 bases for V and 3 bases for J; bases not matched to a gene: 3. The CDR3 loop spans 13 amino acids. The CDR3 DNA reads TGTGCCAGCAGCGGGGGACAGCACTATGGCTACACCTTC. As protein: CASSGGQHYGYTF.